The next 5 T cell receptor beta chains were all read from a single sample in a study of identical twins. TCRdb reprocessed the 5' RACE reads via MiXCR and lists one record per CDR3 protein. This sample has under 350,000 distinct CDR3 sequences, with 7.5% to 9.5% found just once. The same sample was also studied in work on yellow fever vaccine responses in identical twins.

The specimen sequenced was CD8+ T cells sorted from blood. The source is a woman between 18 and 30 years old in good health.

The CDR3 region has the DNA TGCGCCAGCAGCCAAGATCTCCTAGCGGTAAGCTACGAGCAGTACTTC. Protein product: CASSQDLLAVSYEQYF. The chain links TRBV4-3 to TRBJ2-7, with TRBD2 matching over 7 bases. V was clipped by 0 bases and J by 3 bases; unmatched bases: 8. This CDR3 spans 16 amino acids. CDR1 is LGHNA, CDR2 YSLEER, per germline.

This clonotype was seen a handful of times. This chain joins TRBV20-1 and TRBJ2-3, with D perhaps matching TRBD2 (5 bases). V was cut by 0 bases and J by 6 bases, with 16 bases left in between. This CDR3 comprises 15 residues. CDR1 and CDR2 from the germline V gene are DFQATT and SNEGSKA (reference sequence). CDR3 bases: TGCAGTGCTAGAGATCATACCGGGGATGTTGATACGCAGTATTTT. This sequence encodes CSARDHTGDVDTQYF.

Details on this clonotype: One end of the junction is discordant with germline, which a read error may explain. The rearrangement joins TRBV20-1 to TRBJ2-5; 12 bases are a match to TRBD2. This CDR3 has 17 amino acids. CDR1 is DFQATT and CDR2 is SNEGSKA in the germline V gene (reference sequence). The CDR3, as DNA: TGCTGTGCTAGATTCGGACGGACTAGCGGGGACCAAGAGACCCAGTACTTC. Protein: CCARFGRTSGDQETQYF.

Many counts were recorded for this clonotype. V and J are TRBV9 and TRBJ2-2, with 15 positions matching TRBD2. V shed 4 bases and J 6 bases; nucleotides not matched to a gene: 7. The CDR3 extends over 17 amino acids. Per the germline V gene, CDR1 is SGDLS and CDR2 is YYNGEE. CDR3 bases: TGTGCCAGCAGCCCGCGGGGACTAGCGGGAGGACCCGGGGAGCTGTTTTTT. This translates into CASSPRGLAGGPGELFF.

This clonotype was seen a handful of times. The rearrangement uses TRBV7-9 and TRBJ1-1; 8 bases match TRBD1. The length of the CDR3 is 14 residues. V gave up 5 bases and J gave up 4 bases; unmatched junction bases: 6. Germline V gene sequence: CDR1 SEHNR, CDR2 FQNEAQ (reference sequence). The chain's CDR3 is CASSNGQGGTEAFF. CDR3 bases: TGTGCCAGCAGCAATGGACAGGGAGGCACTGAAGCTTTCTTT.